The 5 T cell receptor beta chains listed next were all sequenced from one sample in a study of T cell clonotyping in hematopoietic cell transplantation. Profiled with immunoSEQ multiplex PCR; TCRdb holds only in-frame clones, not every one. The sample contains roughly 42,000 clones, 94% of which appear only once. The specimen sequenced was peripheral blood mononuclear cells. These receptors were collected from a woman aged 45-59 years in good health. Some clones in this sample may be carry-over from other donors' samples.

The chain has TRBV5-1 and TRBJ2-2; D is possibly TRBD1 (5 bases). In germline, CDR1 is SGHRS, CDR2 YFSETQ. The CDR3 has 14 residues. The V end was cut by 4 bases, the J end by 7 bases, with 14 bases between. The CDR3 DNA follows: TGCGCCAGCAGCCCGTTAGGGGTCGACGGGGAGCTGTTTTTT. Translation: CASSPLGVDGELFF.

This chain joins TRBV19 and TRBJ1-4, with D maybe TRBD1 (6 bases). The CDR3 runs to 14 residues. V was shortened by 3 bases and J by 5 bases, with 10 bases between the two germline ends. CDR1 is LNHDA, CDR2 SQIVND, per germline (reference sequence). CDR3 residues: CASSIAGANEKLFF. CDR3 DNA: TGTGCCAGTAGTATCGCAGGGGCCAATGAAAAACTGTTTTTT.

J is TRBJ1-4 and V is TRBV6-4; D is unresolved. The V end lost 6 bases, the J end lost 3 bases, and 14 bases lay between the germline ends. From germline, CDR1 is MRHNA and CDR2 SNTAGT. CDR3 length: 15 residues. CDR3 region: CASRRRRQSNEKLFF. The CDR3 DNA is TGTGCCAGCAGGCGTAGGAGGCAATCTAATGAAAAACTGTTTTTT.

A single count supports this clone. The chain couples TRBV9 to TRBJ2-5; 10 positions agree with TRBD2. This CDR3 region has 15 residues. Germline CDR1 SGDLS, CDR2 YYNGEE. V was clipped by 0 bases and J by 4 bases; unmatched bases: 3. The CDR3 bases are TGTGCCAGCAGCGTAGGGGTAGCGGGGGGAGAGACCCAGTACTTC. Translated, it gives CASSVGVAGGETQYF.

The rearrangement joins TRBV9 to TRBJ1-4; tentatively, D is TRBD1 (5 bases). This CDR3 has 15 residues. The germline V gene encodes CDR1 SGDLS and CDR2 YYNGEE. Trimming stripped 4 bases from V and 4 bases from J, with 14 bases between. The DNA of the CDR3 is TGTGCCAGCAGCCCTGGGACTGTCTATAATGAAAAACTGTTTTTT. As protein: CASSPGTVYNEKLFF. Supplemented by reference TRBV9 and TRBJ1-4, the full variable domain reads DSGVTQTPKHLITATGQRVTLRCSPRSGDLSVYWYQQSLDQGLQFLIQYYNGEERAKGNILERFSAQQFPDLHSELNLSSLELGDSALYFCASSPGTVYNEKLFFGSGTQLSVL.